Below, 5 T cell receptor beta chains from the same sample are listed, as sequenced in a study of human T cells and chemical hapten exposure. MiXCR was run by TCRdb on the RACE reads, yielding one entry per CDR3 protein. Of about 130,000 distinct CDR3 sequences listed, around 8.3% are singletons. The time point denotes: healthy volunteer bleed at 2 weeks. The authors extracted total RNA from unfractionated whole blood. What was sequenced was whole blood. These receptors were taken from a male donor in good health. Some clones in this sample may be carry-over from other donors' samples.

This chain links TRBV12-3 or TRBV12-4 with TRBJ2-7, with TRBD1 as a possible D gene (6 bases). This CDR3 has 13 amino acids. The V gene lost 3 bases and the J gene lost 3 bases, with 9 bases spanning the gap. The CDR3 here is CASSFGQNYEQYF. CDR3 bases: TGTGCCAGCAGTTTTGGACAGAACTACGAGCAGTACTTC.

This clonotype was seen at least ten times. The chain's CDR3 is CASNPRDRGSGELFF. The CDR3 DNA is TGTGCCAGCAACCCCCGGGACAGGGGGTCCGGGGAGCTGTTTTTT. This sequence joins TRBV27 and TRBJ2-2, with TRBD1 identical over 11 bases. This CDR3 contains 15 residues. Per the germline V gene, CDR1 is MNHEY and CDR2 is SMNVEV (reference sequence). The V segment lost 7 bases and the J segment 6 bases; nucleotides outside the gene matches: 7.

This chain connects TRBV2 to TRBJ1-2, with D possibly matching TRBD1 (6 bases). This CDR3 has 14 residues. CDR1 SNHLY and CDR2 FYNNEI come from the germline V gene. V lost 4 bases and J lost 4, with 13 bases in between. The CDR3 protein is CASSAGESLYGYTF. DNA for the CDR3: TGTGCCAGCAGTGCAGGGGAGAGCCTCTATGGCTACACCTTC.

At least ten counts were recorded for this clonotype. CDR3 in DNA: TGTGCCACCAGCAAGCGAGGGGGATTCACCGGGGAGCTGTTTTTT. This sequence encodes CATSKRGGFTGELFF. The V gene is TRBV15, the J gene TRBJ2-2, with a tentative D call TRBD1 (6 bases). Looked up from germline, CDR1 is LNHNV and CDR2 is YYDKDF (reference sequence). Between the trimmed V and J ends, which lost 4 bases and 4 bases, there was a span of 13 bases. CDR3 length equals 15 residues.

The chain recombines TRBV5-1 with TRBJ2-3; maybe TRBD1 (6 bases). There are 15 residues in the CDR3. The V and J ends lost 4 bases and 2 bases respectively, with 14 bases between them. From germline, CDR1 is SGHRS and CDR2 YFSETQ. The CDR3 DNA follows: TGCGCCAGCAGCAGGGACAAGGGTATCACAGATACGCAGTATTTT. Its protein product is CASSRDKGITDTQYF. The variable domain in full, completed from reference TRBV5-1 and TRBJ2-3, reads KAGVTQTPRYLIKTRGQQVTLSCSPISGHRSVSWYQQTPGQGLQFLFEYFSETQRNKGNFPGRFSGRQFSNSRSEMNVSTLELGDSALYLCASSRDKGITDTQYFGPGTRLTVL.